This TCR beta chain originates from a study of blood T cell repertoires in COVID-19 (dated by TCRdb to between 2020 and 2021). About the study as a whole: Collaborator samples came from the United States, Italy and Spain and covered acute and convalescent phases of COVID-19. The material from the prospective study consisted of cDNA or gDNA derived from T cells, B-cell-depleted T cells, or PBMCs. Deeply sampled blood TCRbeta repertoires from subjects exposed to, actively infected with, or recovered from COVID-19 were included in the dataset. The repertoires were made available in a free public database intended to serve as a resource for research on the immune response to SARS-CoV-2. The samples were drawn from two sources: the first 160 participants of the ongoing ImmuneRACE study, and 1,000 to 1,500 subjects contributed by 6 global collaborators. Nearly every sample came with metadata listing a de-identified subject ID, COVID-19 status, age in years and sex. Where available, HLA class I and class II types were obtained from metadata supplied by the sample provider rather than from assay-based typing.

Each collaborating institution followed its own protocols to collect whole blood in K2EDTA tubes. Collaborator samples were shipped for TCRbeta analysis as frozen whole blood, isolated PBMCs, or DNA extracted from either sample type. The immunoSEQ Assay, a bias-controlled multiplex PCR, was used to amplify TCRbeta CDR3 regions from genomic DNA. Processing in the source paper ran as follows. Nucleated cell counts per sample were estimated from amplification of reference gene primers within the assay. To quantify the absolute abundance of each unique TCRbeta CDR3 rearrangement, sequence reads were collapsed and filtered. For each sample, productive Simpson clonality was calculated as the square root of Simpson's diversity index across productive rearrangements. The source is immuneACCESS, and TCRdb retained only in-frame sequences with V and J called. Part of the clones is not carried over; for the studies checked, unresolved V genes explain less than half of this, and the remainder is unexplained. D and trimming come from the DNA, and the V and J calls and clone size come from that table. For this sample there are approximately 97,000 clones; approximately 90% appear just once. The top ten hold about 1.7% of the sample.

Turning to this clone: Its binding antigen is unknown. At one end, the junction sequence differs from germline, possibly due to a read error.

From a lookup of the germline V gene (reference sequence), CDR1 and CDR2 are LNHDA and SQIVND. The CDR3 starts with the cysteine, ends with the phenylalanine, and has 14 residues. The DNA shown is the 42-base CDR3, in frame from base 1. Here is what the overall study found, with its caveats: How much clinical and demographic metadata was included differed by source and by participant, and the metadata was provided uncurated.

Specimen: peripheral blood. The chain joins TRBV19 to TRBJ1-1, with a tentative D gene TRBD1 over 5 matching bases. The source is a man in his fifties or sixties with acute or convalescent COVID-19. The CDR3 is CASLIDRPNTKAFF. Read as DNA, the sequence is TGTGCCAGTTTAATTGACAGACCGAACACTAAAGCTTTCTTT.